This T cell receptor beta chain emerged from a study of regulatory T cells in long-lasting Graves disease. The time point was: newly diagnosed GD, antithyroid drugs for less than 3 months. There was RNA extracted from PBMCs, and the TCR library was made from it. Relying on iRepertoire HTBI primers and Arm-PCR of CDR3 regions, the team built TCR beta libraries. TCRdb reprocessed the multiplex PCR reads with MiXCR, giving one entry per CDR3 protein. The profile shows 200,000 to 250,000 distinct CDR3 sequences, roughly 18% of them singletons. The table lists this clonotype with many counts. This receptor was obtained from a female donor with Graves disease. The source was peripheral blood mononuclear cells (PBMCs), collected at new diagnosis, from a patient treated with antithyroid drugs.

The CDR3 region is CAWTPDQRDEQFF. Here the CDR3 DNA reads TGTGCCTGGACGCCGGATCAGCGGGATGAGCAGTTCTTC. The chain employs TRBV30 and TRBJ2-1, with D maybe TRBD2 (6 bases). This CDR3 region has 13 residues. Germline lookup yields CDR1 GTSNPN and CDR2 SVGIG (reference sequence). V was trimmed by 4 bases and J by 8 bases, leaving 15 bases between them.